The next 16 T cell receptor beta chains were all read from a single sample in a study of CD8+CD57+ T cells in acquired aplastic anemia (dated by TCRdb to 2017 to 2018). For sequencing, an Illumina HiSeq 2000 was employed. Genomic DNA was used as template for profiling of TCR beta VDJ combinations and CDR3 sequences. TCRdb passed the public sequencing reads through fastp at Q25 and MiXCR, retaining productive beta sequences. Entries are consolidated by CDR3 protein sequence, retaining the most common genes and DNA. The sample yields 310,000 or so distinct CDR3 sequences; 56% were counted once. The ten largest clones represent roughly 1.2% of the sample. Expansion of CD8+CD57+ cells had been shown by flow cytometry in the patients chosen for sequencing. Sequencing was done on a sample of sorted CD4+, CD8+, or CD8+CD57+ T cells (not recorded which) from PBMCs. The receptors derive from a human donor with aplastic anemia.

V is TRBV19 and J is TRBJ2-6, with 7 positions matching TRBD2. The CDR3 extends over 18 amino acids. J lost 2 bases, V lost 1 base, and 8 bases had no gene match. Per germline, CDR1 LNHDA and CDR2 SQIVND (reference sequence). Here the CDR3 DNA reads TGTGCCAGTAGTATAGGCTGGGCTGGGAGGGCTGGGGCCAACGTCCTGACTTTC. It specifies CASSIGWAGRAGANVLTF. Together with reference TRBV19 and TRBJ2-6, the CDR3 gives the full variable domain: DGGITQSPKYLFRKEGQNVTLSCEQNLNHDAMYWYRQDPGQGLRLIYYSQIVNDFQKGDIAEGYSVSREKKESFPLTVTSAQKNPTAFYLCASSIGWAGRAGANVLTFGAGSRLTVL.

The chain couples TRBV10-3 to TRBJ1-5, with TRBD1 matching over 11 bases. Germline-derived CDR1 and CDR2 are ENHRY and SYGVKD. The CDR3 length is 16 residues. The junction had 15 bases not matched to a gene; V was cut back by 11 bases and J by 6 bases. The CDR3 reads CASQVGTGGDVQPQHF. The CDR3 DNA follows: TGTGCCTCTCAAGTAGGGACAGGGGGTGACGTTCAGCCCCAGCATTTT.

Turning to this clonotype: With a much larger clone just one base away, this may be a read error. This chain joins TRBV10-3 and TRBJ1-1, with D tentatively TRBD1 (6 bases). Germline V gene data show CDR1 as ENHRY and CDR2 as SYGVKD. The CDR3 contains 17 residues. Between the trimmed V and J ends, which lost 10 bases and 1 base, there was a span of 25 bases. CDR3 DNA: TGTGCCAGCAGCCCAGGGGAGTCTCCTGGGGAGAACACTGAAGCTTTCTTT. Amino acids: CASSPGESPGENTEAFF.

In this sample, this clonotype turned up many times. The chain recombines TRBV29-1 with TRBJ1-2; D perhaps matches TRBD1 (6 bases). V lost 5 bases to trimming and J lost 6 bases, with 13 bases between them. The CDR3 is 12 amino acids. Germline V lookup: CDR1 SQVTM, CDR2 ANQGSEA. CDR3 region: CSVWGGADGYTF. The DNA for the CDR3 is TGCAGCGTTTGGGGGGGCGCGGATGGCTACACCTTC.

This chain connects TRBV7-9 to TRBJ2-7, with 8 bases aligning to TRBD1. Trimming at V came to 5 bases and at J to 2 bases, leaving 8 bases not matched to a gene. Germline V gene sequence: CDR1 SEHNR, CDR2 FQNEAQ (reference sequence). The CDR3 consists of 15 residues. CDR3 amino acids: CASSDPGQGTYEQYF. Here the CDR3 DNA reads TGTGCCAGCAGCGATCCAGGACAGGGCACCTACGAGCAGTACTTC.

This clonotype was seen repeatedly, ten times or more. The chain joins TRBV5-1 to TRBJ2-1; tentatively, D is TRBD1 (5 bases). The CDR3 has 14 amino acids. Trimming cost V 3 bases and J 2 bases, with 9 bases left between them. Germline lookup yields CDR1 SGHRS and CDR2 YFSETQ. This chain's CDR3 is CASSSQGPYNEQFF. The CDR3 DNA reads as TGCGCCAGCAGCTCGCAGGGTCCCTACAATGAGCAGTTCTTC.

The CDR3 region has the DNA TGTGCCAGCTGGGGGGGGCCGGGCACTGAAGCTTTCTTT. The encoded protein is CASWGGPGTEAFF. The V and J genes are TRBV12-3 or TRBV12-4 and TRBJ1-1, with D possibly being TRBD1 (6 bases). V was clipped by 8 bases and J by 4 bases, with 14 bases between them. This CDR3 spans 13 amino acids.

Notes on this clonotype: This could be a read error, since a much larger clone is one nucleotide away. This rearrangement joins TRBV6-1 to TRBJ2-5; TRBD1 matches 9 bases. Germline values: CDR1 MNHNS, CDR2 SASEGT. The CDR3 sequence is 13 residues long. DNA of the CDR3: TGTGCCAGCAAGGGACAGGGAGCGGAGACCCGGTACTTC. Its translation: CASKGQGAETRYF.

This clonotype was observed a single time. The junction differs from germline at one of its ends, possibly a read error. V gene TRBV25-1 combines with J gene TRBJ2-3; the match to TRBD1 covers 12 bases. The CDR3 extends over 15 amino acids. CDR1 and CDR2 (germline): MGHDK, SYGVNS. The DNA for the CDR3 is TGTGCCAGCCGCGGGACAGGGGGCTACACAGATGCGCAGTATTTT. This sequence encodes CASRGTGGYTDAQYF.

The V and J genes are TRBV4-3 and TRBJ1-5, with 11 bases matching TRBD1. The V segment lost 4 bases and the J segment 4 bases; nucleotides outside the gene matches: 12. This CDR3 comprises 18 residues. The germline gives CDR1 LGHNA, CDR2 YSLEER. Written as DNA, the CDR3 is TGCGCCAGCAGCCCCACTTTGGGACAGGGGGATCGGAATCAGCCCCAGCATTTT. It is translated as CASSPTLGQGDRNQPQHF.

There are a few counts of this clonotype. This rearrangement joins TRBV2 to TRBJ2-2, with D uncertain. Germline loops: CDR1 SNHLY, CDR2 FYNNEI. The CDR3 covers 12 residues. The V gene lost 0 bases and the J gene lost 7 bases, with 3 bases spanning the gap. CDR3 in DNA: TGTGCCAGCAGTGAAGCCAGCGGGGAGCTGTTTTTT. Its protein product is CASSEASGELFF.

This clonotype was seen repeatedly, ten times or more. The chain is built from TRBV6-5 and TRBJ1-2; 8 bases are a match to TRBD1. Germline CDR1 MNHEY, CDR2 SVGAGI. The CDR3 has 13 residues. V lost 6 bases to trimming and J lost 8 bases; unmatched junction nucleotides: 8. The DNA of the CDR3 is TGTGCCAGCAGCTGGACAGGGAGGTACGGCTACACCTTC. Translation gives CASSWTGRYGYTF.

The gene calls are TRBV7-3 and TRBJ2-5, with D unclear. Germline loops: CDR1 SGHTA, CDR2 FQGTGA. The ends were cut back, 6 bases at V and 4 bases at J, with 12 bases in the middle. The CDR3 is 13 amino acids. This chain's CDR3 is CASRAGRGETQYF. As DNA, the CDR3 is TGTGCCAGCAGGGCCGGGCGTGGAGAGACCCAGTACTTC.

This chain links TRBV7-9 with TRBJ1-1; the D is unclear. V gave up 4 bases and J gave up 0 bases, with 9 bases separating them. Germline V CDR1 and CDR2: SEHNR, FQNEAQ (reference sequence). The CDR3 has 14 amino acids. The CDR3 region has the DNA TGTGCCAGCAGCTCGCAGGCTATGAACACTGAAGCTTTCTTT. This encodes CASSSQAMNTEAFF. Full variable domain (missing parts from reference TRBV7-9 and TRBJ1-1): DTGVSQNPRHKITKRGQNVTFRCDPISEHNRLYWYRQTLGQGPEFLTYFQNEAQLEKSRLLSDRFSAERPKGSFSTLEIQRTEQGDSAMYLCASSSQAMNTEAFFGQGTRLTVV.

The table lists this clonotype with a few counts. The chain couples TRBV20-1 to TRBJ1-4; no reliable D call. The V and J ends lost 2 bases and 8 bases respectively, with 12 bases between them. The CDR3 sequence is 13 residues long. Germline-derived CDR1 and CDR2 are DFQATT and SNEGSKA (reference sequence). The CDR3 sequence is CSARPTSREKLFF. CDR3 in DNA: TGCAGTGCTAGACCAACAAGTCGGGAAAAACTGTTTTTT.

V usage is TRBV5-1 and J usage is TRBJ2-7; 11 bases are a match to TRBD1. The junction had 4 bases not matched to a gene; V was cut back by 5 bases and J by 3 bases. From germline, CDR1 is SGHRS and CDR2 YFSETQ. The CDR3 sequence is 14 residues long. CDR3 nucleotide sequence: TGCGCCAGCAGGACCGGGACAGGGGGCTACGAGCAGTACTTC. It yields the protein CASRTGTGGYEQYF.